This T cell receptor beta chain was found in a study of CD8 T cells in Susac syndrome. General observations from the study: As the study acknowledged, the number of individuals who were part of its TCR sequencing and HLA analysis was relatively small.

As regards this clonotype: Its matching antigen is unknown.

Reverse transcription of about 0.5 to 1 ug RNA used random hexamers. Multiplex immunoSEQ PCR targeted 54 Vbeta and 13 Jbeta TCR beta segments. TCRdb re-called the immunoSEQ multiplex PCR reads through MiXCR, storing one row per CDR3 protein. The sample carries 400,000 to 550,000 distinct CDR3 sequences, roughly 85% recorded once. The T cells that were sequenced for TCR beta were CD8+ and CD4+ cells from blood. Germline lookup yields CDR1 MGHRA and CDR2 YSYEKL. There are 15 residues in the CDR3. V dropped 7 bases and J dropped 6 bases, with 21 bases sitting between them. This sequence joins TRBV4-1 and TRBJ1-2, with D possibly TRBD1 on 5 matching bases. Sequenced material: CD8+ T cells from PBMCs. The sequence was collected from a human donor with multiple sclerosis. In DNA, the CDR3 is TGCGCCAGCACCAAAGTGGACACCGAAGGGGATGGCTACACCTTC. Its protein product is CASTKVDTEGDGYTF.